Below, 10 T cell receptor beta chains from the same sample are listed, as sequenced in a study of T-cell reconstitution after alpha-beta-depleted transplantation in children. For TCRbeta, the library was prepared with unique molecular identifiers. A single record per CDR3 protein comes from TCRdb applying MiXCR to the PCR reads. The sample records a few hundred thousand distinct CDR3 sequences, 13% being singletons. The input for sequencing was PBMCs, taken from the stem cell graft. Every receptor here comes from a human donor who donated a stem cell graft to a child with Fanconi anemia.

The gene calls are TRBV12-3 or TRBV12-4 and TRBJ1-4; D is possibly TRBD1 (5 bases). Trimming cost V 8 bases and J 11 bases, with 12 bases left between them. This CDR3 region has 11 residues. CDR3 amino acids: CASFGGNKLFF. CDR3 sequence (DNA): TGTGCCAGCTTCGGGGGGAACAAACTGTTTTTT.

The gene calls are TRBV7-9 and TRBJ1-2, with unresolved D. Germline V gene data show CDR1 as SEHNR and CDR2 as FQNEAQ (reference sequence). There are 14 residues in the CDR3. The V and J ends lost 2 bases and 4 bases respectively, with 11 bases between them. As DNA, the CDR3 is TGTGCCAGCAGCTTACCTGGAAGGTTCTATGGCTACACCTTC. The encoded protein is CASSLPGRFYGYTF.

This clonotype showed up many times. The rearrangement links TRBV11-2 to TRBJ1-4; D is perhaps TRBD1 (5 bases). The CDR3 spans 15 residues. The V and J ends lost 1 base and 3 bases respectively, with 9 bases between them. CDR1 SGHAT and CDR2 FQNNGV come from the germline V gene. The CDR3 spells CASSLVGGSNEKLFF. In DNA, the CDR3 is TGTGCCAGCAGCTTAGTGGGGGGGTCTAATGAAAAACTGTTTTTT.

This clonotype was detected only a few times. The rearrangement links TRBV18 to TRBJ1-4; D is unresolved. Germline-derived CDR1 and CDR2 are KGHSH and LQKENI. This CDR3 spans 19 amino acids. Trimming left V 6 bases short and J 4 bases short, with 27 bases between. The DNA for the CDR3 is TGTGCCAGCTCCCCTGTGAAGTTGGATATAATGACGTATAATGAAAAACTGTTTTTT. As protein: CASSPVKLDIMTYNEKLFF.

There are a few counts of this clonotype. V and J are TRBV24-1 and TRBJ2-5, with TRBD2 matching over 9 bases. The CDR3 covers 16 residues. The trim removed 4 bases at V and 5 bases at J, leaving 10 bases unmatched. Looked up from germline, CDR1 is KGHDR and CDR2 is SFDVKD. The chain's CDR3 is CATSERGTSLWETQYF. The DNA of the CDR3 is TGTGCCACCAGTGAACGGGGGACTAGCCTATGGGAGACCCAGTACTTC.

This clonotype has a handful of counts. The CDR3, as DNA: TGTGCCAGCAGCCCGCGGGGGTTCTCCTACAATGAGCAGTTCTTC. The encoded protein is CASSPRGFSYNEQFF. The genes are TRBV11-2 and TRBJ2-1, with 7 bases aligning to TRBD2. This CDR3 comprises 15 residues. The germline CDR1 and CDR2 sequences are SGHAT and FQNNGV. Unmatched junction bases numbered 4, after V lost 5 bases and J lost 0 bases.

This clonotype was seen ten or more times. The CDR3 DNA reads TGTGCCAGCAGTTACTCCGACAACTATGGCTACACCTTC. Translated: CASSYSDNYGYTF. This sequence joins TRBV6-6 and TRBJ1-2, with D hard to call. The CDR3 covers 13 residues. Germline loops: CDR1 MNHNY, CDR2 SVGAGI (reference sequence). V lost 0 bases and J lost 2, with 4 bases in between.

This clonotype has just a few counts. The V and J genes are TRBV5-8 and TRBJ1-6; D might be TRBD1 (5 bases). V shed 3 bases and J shed 7 bases, with 11 bases lying between them. The CDR3 spans 14 residues. CDR1 and CDR2 (germline): SGHTS, YDEGEE. The chain's CDR3 is CASSWGRSNSPLHF. CDR3 nucleotide sequence: TGTGCCAGCAGCTGGGGACGGTCCAATTCACCCCTCCACTTT.

This clonotype has more than one count but fewer than ten. The V and J genes are TRBV6-5 and TRBJ2-7; TRBD2 is a possible D gene (6 bases). This CDR3 region has 15 residues. Trimming took 0 bases from V and 5 from J, leaving 14 bases between them. The germline V gene has CDR1 MNHEY and CDR2 SVGAGI. The CDR3 DNA sequence: TGTGCCAGCAGTTACTCGTCGGGGGAGAGGGACGAGCAGTACGTC. As protein: CASSYSSGERDEQYV.

The rearrangement links TRBV5-1 to TRBJ2-5, with 7 bases matching TRBD2. J was trimmed by 5 bases and V by 4 bases; bases with no gene match: 20. This CDR3 contains 18 residues. CDR1 is SGHRS, CDR2 YFSETQ, per germline. This CDR3 is CASSAQGGYTTVVETQYF. The CDR3 DNA sequence: TGCGCCAGCAGCGCCCAGGGAGGGTACACCACAGTGGTCGAGACCCAGTACTTC.